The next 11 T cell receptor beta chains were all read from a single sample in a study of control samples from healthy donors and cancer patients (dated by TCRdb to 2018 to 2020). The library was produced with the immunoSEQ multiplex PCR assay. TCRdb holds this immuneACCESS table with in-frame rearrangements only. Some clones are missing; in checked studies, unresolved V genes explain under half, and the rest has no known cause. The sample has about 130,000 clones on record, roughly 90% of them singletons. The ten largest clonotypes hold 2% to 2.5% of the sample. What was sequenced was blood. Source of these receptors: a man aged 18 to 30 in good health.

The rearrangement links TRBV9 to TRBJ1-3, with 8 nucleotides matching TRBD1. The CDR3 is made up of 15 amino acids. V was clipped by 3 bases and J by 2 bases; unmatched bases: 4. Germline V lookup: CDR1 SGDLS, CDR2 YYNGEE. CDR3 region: CASSAQDRAGNTIYF. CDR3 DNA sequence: TGTGCCAGCAGCGCGCAGGACAGGGCTGGAAACACCATATATTTT.

The CDR3 nucleotides read TGTGCCAGCAGTTCGGACAAGTTCTACGAGCAGTACGTC. This codes for CASSSDKFYEQYV. The chain couples TRBV6-2 or TRBV6-3 to TRBJ2-7; the D gene is possibly TRBD1 (5 bases). The CDR3 loop spans 13 amino acids. CDR1 and CDR2 from the germline V gene are MNHEY and SVGEGT. V was pared by 4 bases and J by 3 bases, with 10 bases between.

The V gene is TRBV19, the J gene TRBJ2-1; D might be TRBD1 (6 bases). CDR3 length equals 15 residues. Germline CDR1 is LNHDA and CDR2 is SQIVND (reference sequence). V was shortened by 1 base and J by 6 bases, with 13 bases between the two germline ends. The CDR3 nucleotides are TGTGCCAGTAGTATAGGGGACACGGCGGGCAATGAGCAGTTCTTC. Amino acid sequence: CASSIGDTAGNEQFF.

As DNA, the CDR3 is TGTGCCAGCAGTTTAGGAGAGACCCAGTACTTC. Residues: CASSLGETQYF. The rearrangement uses TRBV6-5 and TRBJ2-5; D is uncertain. CDR1 is MNHEY, CDR2 SVGAGI, per germline. The CDR3 is made up of 11 amino acids. The V end was cut by 4 bases, the J end by 4 bases, with 4 bases between.

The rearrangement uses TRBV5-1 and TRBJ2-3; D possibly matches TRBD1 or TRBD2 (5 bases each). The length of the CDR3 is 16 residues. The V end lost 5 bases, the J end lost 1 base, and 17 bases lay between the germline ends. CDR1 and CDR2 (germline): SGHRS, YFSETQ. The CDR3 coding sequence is TGCGCCAGCAGAGTGGAGTGGGGGATTCGCACAGATACGCAGTATTTT. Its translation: CASRVEWGIRTDTQYF. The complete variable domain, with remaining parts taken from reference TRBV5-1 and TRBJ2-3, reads KAGVTQTPRYLIKTRGQQVTLSCSPISGHRSVSWYQQTPGQGLQFLFEYFSETQRNKGNFPGRFSGRQFSNSRSEMNVSTLELGDSALYLCASRVEWGIRTDTQYFGPGTRLTVL.

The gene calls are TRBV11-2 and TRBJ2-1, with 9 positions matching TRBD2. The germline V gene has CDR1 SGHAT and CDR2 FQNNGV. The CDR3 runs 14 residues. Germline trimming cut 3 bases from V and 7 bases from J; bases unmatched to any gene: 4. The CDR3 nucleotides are TGTGCCAGCAGCTTTGCGGGGGGGCCGAATGAGCAGTTCTTC. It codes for CASSFAGGPNEQFF.

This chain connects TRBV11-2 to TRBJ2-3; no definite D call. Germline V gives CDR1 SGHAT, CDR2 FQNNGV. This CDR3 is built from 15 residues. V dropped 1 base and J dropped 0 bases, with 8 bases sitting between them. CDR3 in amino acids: CASSLGRQSTDTQYF. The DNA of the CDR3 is TGTGCCAGCAGCTTAGGACGGCAGAGCACAGATACGCAGTATTTT.

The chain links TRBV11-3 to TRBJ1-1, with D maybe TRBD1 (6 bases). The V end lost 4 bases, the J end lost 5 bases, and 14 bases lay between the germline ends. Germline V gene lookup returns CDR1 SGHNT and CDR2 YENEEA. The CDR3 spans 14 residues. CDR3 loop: CASSSRGGRTEAFF. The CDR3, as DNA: TGTGCCAGCAGCTCGAGGGGGGGAAGGACTGAAGCTTTCTTT. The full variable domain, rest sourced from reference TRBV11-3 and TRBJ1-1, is EAGVVQSPRYKIIEKKQPVAFWCNPISGHNTLYWYLQNLGQGPELLIRYENEEAVDDSQLPKDRFSAERLKGVDSTLKIQPAELGDSAVYLCASSSRGGRTEAFFGQGTRLTVV.

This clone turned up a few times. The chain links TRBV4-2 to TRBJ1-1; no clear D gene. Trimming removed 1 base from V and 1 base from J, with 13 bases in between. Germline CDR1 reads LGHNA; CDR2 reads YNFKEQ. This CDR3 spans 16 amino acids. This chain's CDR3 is CASSQVSGNQNTEAFF. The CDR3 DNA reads TGTGCCAGCAGCCAAGTATCCGGAAACCAGAACACTGAAGCTTTCTTT.

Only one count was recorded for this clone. This CDR3 is CSVEEAGNQFGYTF. CDR3 nucleotides: TGCAGCGTTGAAGAAGCCGGGAACCAGTTCGGCTACACCTTC. The V gene is TRBV29-1, the J gene TRBJ1-2, with D hard to call. The CDR3 sequence is 14 residues long. V lost 0 bases, J lost 8 bases, and 16 bases lay in between. Germline V gene data show CDR1 as SQVTM and CDR2 as ANQGSEA.

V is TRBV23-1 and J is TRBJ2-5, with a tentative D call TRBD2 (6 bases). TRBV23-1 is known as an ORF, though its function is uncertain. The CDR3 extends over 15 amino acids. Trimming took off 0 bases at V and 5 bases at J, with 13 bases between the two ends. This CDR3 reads CASSQSLRGWETQYF. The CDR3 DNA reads TGCGCCAGCAGTCAATCGTTGCGGGGATGGGAGACCCAGTACTTC.